This entry describes one T cell receptor beta chain. What it binds is unknown. The data were taken from a study of T cells after posttransplantation cyclophosphamide. The germline gives CDR1 SGDLS, CDR2 YYNGEE. Germline trimming cut 8 bases from V and 3 bases from J; bases unmatched to any gene: 8. The CDR3 is 13 amino acids. A marrow graft followed busulfan-fludarabine conditioning, with cyclophosphamide on days +3 and +4. General study results and limits: Later post-transplant blood repertoires were often dominated by donor CD8+ memory clones. TRB overlap between skin or GI tissue T cells and blood was limited. Recipient CMV seropositivity and CMV reactivation strongly tracked TRB clonality.

TCRdb's copy holds only in-frame clones and misses some; the assay was immunoSEQ multiplex PCR. This sample carries approximately 7,500 clones and no singletons, and about 5.5% goes to the top ten. V gene TRBV9 combines with J gene TRBJ2-7, with 7 nucleotides matching TRBD1. The TCR sequence derives from a young adult male patient who received an allogeneic stem cell transplant from an unrelated donor, was CMV-positive, and had acute and chronic GVHD. Some T cells could come from the graft donor. Material: PBMCs, obtained after allogeneic stem cell transplant with posttransplant cyclophosphamide. The CDR3 sequence is CASGEAGGYEQYF. The CDR3 bases are TGTGCCAGTGGTGAAGCAGGGGGCTACGAGCAGTACTTC. Full variable domain (remainder filled in from reference TRBV9 and TRBJ2-7): DSGVTQTPKHLITATGQRVTLRCSPRSGDLSVYWYQQSLDQGLQFLIQYYNGEERAKGNILERFSAQQFPDLHSELNLSSLELGDSALYFCASGEAGGYEQYFGPGTRLTVT.